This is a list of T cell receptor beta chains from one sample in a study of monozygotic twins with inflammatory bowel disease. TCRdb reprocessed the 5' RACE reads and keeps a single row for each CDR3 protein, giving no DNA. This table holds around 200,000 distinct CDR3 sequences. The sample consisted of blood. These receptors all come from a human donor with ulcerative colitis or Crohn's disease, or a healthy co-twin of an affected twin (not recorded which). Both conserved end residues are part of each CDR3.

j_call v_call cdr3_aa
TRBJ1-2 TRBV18 CASSHIGKDQGAVGYTF
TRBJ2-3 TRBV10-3 CAITPTSGGAGSSDTQYF
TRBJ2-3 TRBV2 CASMLFGTDTQYF
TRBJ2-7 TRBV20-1 CSAENRDPFEQYF
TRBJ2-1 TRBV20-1 CSARDRGNEQFF
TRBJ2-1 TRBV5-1 CASSLEASSYNEQFF
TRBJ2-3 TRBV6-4 CASTTNPTGLAGTTDTQYF
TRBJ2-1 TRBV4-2 CASSQAGQANEQFF
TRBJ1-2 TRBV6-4 CASSQMGVGYTF
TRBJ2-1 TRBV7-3 CASSLNAVNEQFF
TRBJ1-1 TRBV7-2 CASSGTGGPTTEAFF
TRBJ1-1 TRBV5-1 CASSYPTGNTEAFF
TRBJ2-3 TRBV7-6 CASSLPGSTDTQYF
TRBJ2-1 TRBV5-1 CASNLEQELHNEQFF
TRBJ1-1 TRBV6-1 CASREQGTEAFF
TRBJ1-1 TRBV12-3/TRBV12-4 CASSFAQNTEAFF
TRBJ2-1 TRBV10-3 CAIRGTADNEQFF
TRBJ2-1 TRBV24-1 CATGPTPSSYNEQFF
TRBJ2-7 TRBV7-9 CASSLSGTPAYEQYF
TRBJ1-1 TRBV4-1 CASSPLGFMNTEAFF
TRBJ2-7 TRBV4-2 CASSPTTVSSYEQYF
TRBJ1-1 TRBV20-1 CSASPLIAEAFF
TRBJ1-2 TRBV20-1 CSAGQGAGYGYTF
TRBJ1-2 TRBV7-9 CASSSQGTHGYTF
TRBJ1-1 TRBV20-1 CSARDYGQGAGEAFF
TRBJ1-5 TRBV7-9 CASSSGADSNQPQHF
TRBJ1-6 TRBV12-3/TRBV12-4 CASSPGPSAIVGSLHF